The source of this TCR beta chain is a study of blood T cell repertoires in COVID-19. This clone was detected once. Sequenced by immunoSEQ multiplex PCR; TCRdb stores in-frame clones only, minus some. Of approximately 66,000 clones in the sample, more than 80% were seen once. Per germline, CDR1 SNHLY and CDR2 FYNNEI. The CDR3 sequence is 13 residues long. V was shortened by 3 bases and J by 8 bases, with 13 bases between the two germline ends. The receptor's source is a human donor with active COVID-19. The donor label of this sample is uncertain. The genes are TRBV2 and TRBJ1-2; D is possibly TRBD1 (6 bases). The sequencing sample was made of peripheral blood. The CDR3 protein is CASSDSGVRGYTF. In DNA, the CDR3 is TGTGCCAGCAGTGACTCAGGGGTACGGGGCTACACCTTC.